Reported below is one T cell receptor (beta chain). Per the germline V gene, CDR1 is SNHLY and CDR2 is FYNNEI. The CDR3 runs to 18 residues. V was clipped by 6 bases and J by 0 bases; unmatched bases: 10. These data originate in a study of blood T cell repertoires in COVID-19. Some clones are missing from TCRdb's copy, which holds only in-frame ones; the method was immunoSEQ multiplex PCR. This sample has 130,000 to 150,000 clones; roughly 89% occur once, and the top ten carry around 1.5%. Sequenced material: peripheral blood. V gene TRBV2 combines with J gene TRBJ2-3, with 12 bases fitting TRBD2. This receptor was obtained from a human donor in a cohort sampled during active COVID-19. Here the CDR3 reads CASSAPGLAGRSTDTQYF. In DNA form, the CDR3 reads TGTGCCAGCAGCGCCCCGGGACTAGCGGGCCGTAGCACAGATACGCAGTATTTT.